The sequence of this TCR beta chain was determined in a study of beta chain features in type 1 diabetes. Findings and caveats of the study: Patients with Type 1 diabetes showed moderately but significantly shorter TCRB CDR3s in all four CD4+ subsets. Researchers cautioned that cDNA sequencing could over-represent cells with high TCR expression.

Turning to this clone: As yet, its antigen is unknown.

Germline values: CDR1 SGHTA, CDR2 FQGTGA. This CDR3 is 16 amino acids long. The germline V and J ends were trimmed by 3 bases and 2 bases, with 14 bases remaining between them. Sorted CD4+ subsets: naive, central memory, regulatory, stem cell-like memory (CD45RO/CCR7/CD25/CD127/CD95/CD27 panel). The investigators reverse transcribed all of the isolated RNA, so they sequenced expressed TCRB transcripts. The read count averaged roughly 3.5 million across naive, central memory and regulatory T cell samples. Only in-frame clones appear in the TCRdb table, and some are missing; sequencing was by immunoSEQ multiplex PCR. The sample holds 500,000 to 700,000 clones, around 15% seen once.

The sample comprised naive CD4+ T cells from blood. J is TRBJ2-1 and V is TRBV7-3, with a tentative D call TRBD2 (7 bases). The sequence derives from a young man in good health. The CDR3 sequence: CASSFDRGAPYNEQFF. CDR3 nucleotides: TGTGCCAGCAGCTTTGACCGGGGGGCCCCCTACAATGAGCAGTTCTTC.